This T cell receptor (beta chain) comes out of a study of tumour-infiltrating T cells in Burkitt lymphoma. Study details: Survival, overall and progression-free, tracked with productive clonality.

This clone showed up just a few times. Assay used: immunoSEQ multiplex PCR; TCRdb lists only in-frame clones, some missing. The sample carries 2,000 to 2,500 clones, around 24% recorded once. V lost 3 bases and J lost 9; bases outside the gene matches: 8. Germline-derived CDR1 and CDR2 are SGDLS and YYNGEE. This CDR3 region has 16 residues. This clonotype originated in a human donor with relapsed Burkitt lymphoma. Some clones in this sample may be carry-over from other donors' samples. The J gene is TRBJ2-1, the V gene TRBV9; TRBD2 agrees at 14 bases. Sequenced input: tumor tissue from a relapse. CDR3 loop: CASSARLAGGPGEQFF. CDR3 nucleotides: TGTGCCAGCAGCGCCCGACTAGCGGGGGGGCCGGGTGAGCAGTTCTTC.